This T cell receptor (beta chain) stems from a study of CD8+ T cells in alopecia areata. Findings of the study overall: Many expanded lesional clones persisted during tofacitinib (in both scalp and blood).

Of note for this clone: Its antigen is unknown.

Treatment reported: oral pan-JAK inhibitor, 5-10 mg twice daily. Sorting of CD4+ and CD8+ T cells was performed on PBMCs. This CDR3 is 15 amino acids long. Germline CDR1 is SGHRS and CDR2 is YFSETQ. V dropped 3 bases and J dropped 4; count of bases not matched to a gene: 5. cDNA reverse transcribed from extracted RNA served as the sequencing template. TCRdb keeps only in-frame clones here, not all; method: immunoSEQ multiplex PCR. The profile covers 90,000 to 120,000 clones, with roughly 84% appearing a single time and over 20% taken by the ten largest. The receptor was isolated from a human donor with alopecia areata. This chain links TRBV5-1 with TRBJ2-3; 10 nucleotides align to TRBD1. This specimen was CD8+ T cells sorted from blood, taken at week 24, from a patient treated with tofacitinib. The CDR3 DNA reads as TGCGCCAGCAGCTACCCCGGGACAGGGGCAGATACGCAGTATTTT. It encodes CASSYPGTGADTQYF.